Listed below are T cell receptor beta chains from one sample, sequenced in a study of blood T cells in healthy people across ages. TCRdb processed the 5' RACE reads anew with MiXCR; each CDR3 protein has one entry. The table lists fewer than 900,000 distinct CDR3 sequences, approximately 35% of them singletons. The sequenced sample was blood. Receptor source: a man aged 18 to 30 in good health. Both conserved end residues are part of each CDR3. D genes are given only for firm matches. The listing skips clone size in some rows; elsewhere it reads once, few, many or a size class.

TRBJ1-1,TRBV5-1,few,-,CASSLKAGTNAEAFF,TGCGCCAGCAGCTTGAAGGCCGGGACCAACGCTGAAGCTTTCTTT
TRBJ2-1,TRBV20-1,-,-,CSARERAAGYNEQFF,TGCAGTGCTCGGGAACGGGCCGCTGGGTACAATGAGCAGTTCTTC
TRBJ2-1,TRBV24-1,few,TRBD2,CATSGSGDVYNEQFF,TGTGCCACCAGTGGGAGCGGGGACGTGTACAATGAGCAGTTCTTC
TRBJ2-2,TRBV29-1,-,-,CSVDWDLNTGELFF,TGCAGCGTTGATTGGGACTTGAACACCGGGGAGCTGTTTTTT
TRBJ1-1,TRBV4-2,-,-,CASSQVQDSSEAFF,TGTGCCAGCAGCCAAGTCCAGGACAGCTCTGAAGCTTTCTTT
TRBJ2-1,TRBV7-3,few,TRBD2,CASSLGPRLARSEQFF,TGTGCCAGCAGCTTAGGCCCCCGACTAGCGAGGAGTGAGCAGTTCTTC
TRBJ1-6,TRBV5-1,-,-,CASSSSGNSPLHF,TGCGCCAGCAGCTCTTCGGGGAATTCACCCCTCCACTTT
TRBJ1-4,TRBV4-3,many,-,CASSPKTPGNNAEKLFF,TGCGCCAGCAGCCCTAAAACGCCGGGAAACAACGCTGAAAAACTGTTTTTT
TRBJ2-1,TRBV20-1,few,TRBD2,CSARGPGLAGGSSYNEQFF,TGCAGTGCTAGAGGGCCGGGACTAGCGGGGGGGTCTTCCTACAATGAGCAGTTCTTC
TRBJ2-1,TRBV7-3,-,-,CASSVTDLNEQFF,TGTGCCAGCAGCGTAACGGATTTAAATGAGCAGTTCTTC
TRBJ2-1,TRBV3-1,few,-,CASSQVRASDNEQFF,TGTGCCAGCAGCCAAGTGAGGGCATCGGACAATGAGCAGTTCTTC
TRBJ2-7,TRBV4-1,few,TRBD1,CASSQGEDRDPFEQYF,TGCGCCAGCAGCCAAGGAGAGGACAGGGACCCCTTCGAGCAGTACTTC
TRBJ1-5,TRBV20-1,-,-,CSVGGGGNQPQHF,TGCAGTGTGGGGGGCGGGGGCAATCAGCCCCAGCATTTT
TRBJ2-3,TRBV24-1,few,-,CATSENTGNTQYF,TGTGCCACCAGTGAGAACACGGGGAATACGCAGTATTTT
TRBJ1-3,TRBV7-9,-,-,CASSSQGNTIYF,TGTGCCAGCAGCTCTCAAGGAAACACCATATATTTT
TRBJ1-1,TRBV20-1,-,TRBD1,CSVDRPLEAFF,TGCAGTGTGGACAGGCCCCTTGAAGCTTTCTTT
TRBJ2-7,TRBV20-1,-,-,CSADRLSSYNEQYF,TGCAGTGCTGACAGACTCAGCTCCTACAATGAGCAGTACTTC
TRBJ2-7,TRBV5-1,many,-,CASSLEAPPYEQYF,TGCGCCAGCAGCTTGGAGGCACCTCCCTACGAGCAGTACTTC
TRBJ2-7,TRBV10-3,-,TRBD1,CAISHQQGRSHEQYF,TGTGCCATCAGTCATCAACAGGGGCGAAGCCACGAGCAGTACTTC
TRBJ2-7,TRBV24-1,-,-,CATSDGYSYEQYF,TGTGCCACCAGTGATGGCTACTCCTACGAGCAGTACTTC
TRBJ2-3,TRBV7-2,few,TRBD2,CASRKPTRGLPSGADTQYF,TGTGCCAGCAGAAAACCGACGAGGGGACTACCTAGCGGGGCAGATACGCAGTATTTT
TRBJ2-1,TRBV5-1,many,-,CASSVPGQHYNEQFF,TGCGCCAGCAGCGTACCGGGACAACACTACAATGAGCAGTTCTTC
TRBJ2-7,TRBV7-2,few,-,CASSYSYNEQYF,TGTGCCAGCAGCTACTCCTACAATGAGCAGTACTTC
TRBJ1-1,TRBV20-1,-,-,CSAQTELNTEAFF,TGCAGTGCTCAAACAGAGTTGAACACTGAAGCTTTCTTT
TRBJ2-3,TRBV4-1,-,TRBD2,CASSQLAGEGTDTQYF,TGCGCCAGCAGCCAACTAGCGGGGGAAGGGACAGATACGCAGTATTTT
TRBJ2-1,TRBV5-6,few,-,CASSSPGASYNEQFF,TGTGCCAGCAGCTCGCCAGGGGCGTCCTACAATGAGCAGTTCTTC
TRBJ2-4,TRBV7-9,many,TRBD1,CASSRQGGAKNIQYF,TGTGCCAGCAGCCGACAGGGGGGAGCCAAAAACATTCAGTACTTC
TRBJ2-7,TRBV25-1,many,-,CASSEFGAATYEQYF,TGTGCCAGCAGTGAATTTGGTGCGGCCACCTACGAGCAGTACTTC
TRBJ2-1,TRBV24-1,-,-,CATGEGGDEQFF,TGTGCCACCGGTGAGGGGGGTGATGAGCAGTTCTTC
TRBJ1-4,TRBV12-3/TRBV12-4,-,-,CASSLREGEKLFF,TGTGCCAGCAGTTTACGGGAAGGGGAAAAACTGTTTTTT
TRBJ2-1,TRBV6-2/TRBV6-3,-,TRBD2,CASRGTSGGSIYEQFF,TGTGCCAGCAGGGGGACTAGCGGGGGGTCTATTTATGAGCAGTTCTTC